This TCR beta chain was captured by sequencing in a study of PD-L1 blockade in urothelial cancer. The sample's time point: peripheral blood 6 weeks after treatment start. Urothelial carcinoma affected the patients, and it was locally advanced or metastatic. Clones were sequenced by immunoSEQ multiplex PCR, and TCRdb holds only the in-frame ones, with some missing. The sample contains some 120,000 clones, about 89% of which appear only once. With 6 bases removed from V and 7 bases from J, the gap between germline ends came to 9 bases. CDR3 size: 10 residues. Germline loops: CDR1 DFQATT, CDR2 SNEGSKA (reference sequence).

Sample: PBMCs, taken around atezolizumab (anti-PD-L1) treatment. The chain couples TRBV20-1 to TRBJ2-5, with unresolved D. The TCR was taken from a man between 60 and 70 years old with urothelial cancer. The CDR3 spells CSAAPRTQYF. The CDR3 DNA sequence: TGCAGTGCGGCTCCCCGGACCCAGTACTTC.